This TCR beta chain appears in the sequencing data of a study of OX40 agonist ivuxolimab in advanced cancers. Note on this clone: The germline gene is not matched at one end of the junction; a read error may be the cause.

The method was immunoSEQ multiplex PCR; TCRdb's version includes in-frame clones alone and lacks a portion of them. The sample includes 6,800 or so clones, over 70% of them seen just once. The CDR3 is made up of 12 amino acids. Germline CDR1 and CDR2: ENHRY and SYGVKD. Source: CD4+ or CD8+ T cells sorted from blood, taken in a trial of the OX40 agonist ivuxolimab. The receptor's source is an adult with an advanced solid tumor such as melanoma, head and neck, liver or kidney cancer. The chain links TRBV10-3 to TRBJ2-7; no reliable D call. The CDR3 reads CAVRVTNYEQYF. The CDR3 DNA reads TGTGCCGTCAGAGTAACCAACTACGAGCAGTACTTC.